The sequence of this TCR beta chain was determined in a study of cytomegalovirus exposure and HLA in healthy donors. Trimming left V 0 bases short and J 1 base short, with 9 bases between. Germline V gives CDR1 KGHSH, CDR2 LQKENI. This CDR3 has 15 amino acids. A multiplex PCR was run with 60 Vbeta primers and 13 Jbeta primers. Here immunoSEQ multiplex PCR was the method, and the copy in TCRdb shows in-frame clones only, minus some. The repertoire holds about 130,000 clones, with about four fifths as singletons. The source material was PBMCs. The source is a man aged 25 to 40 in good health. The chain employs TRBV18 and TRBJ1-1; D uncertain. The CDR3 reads CASSPPSVQNTEAFF. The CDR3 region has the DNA TGTGCCAGCTCACCACCGTCAGTACAGAACACTGAAGCTTTCTTT.